This T cell receptor beta chain is drawn from a study of identical twins. The study, taken as a whole, reports: Conclusions were based on cross-sectional statistical analysis, without following the same donors.

V was cut by 3 bases and J by 2 bases, with 16 bases left in between. This CDR3 has 16 residues. In germline, CDR1 is ENHRY, CDR2 SYGVKD. Unique molecular identifiers were in the cDNA, with template-switch universal primer binding. From the 5' RACE reads, TCRdb called clonotypes with MiXCR, one entry per CDR3 protein. Among 1.5 million to 2 million distinct CDR3 sequences listed, about 31% were seen once. Healthy Caucasians made up all donors. This clonotype turned up a few times. Antigen specificity is unknown. This TCR was recovered from a newborn girl in good health. The sequencing input was cord blood. The chain links TRBV10-3 to TRBJ1-2, with D possibly being TRBD1 (6 bases). The DNA of the CDR3 is TGTGCCATCAGTGATATCGGACAGACCTACAACTATGGCTACACCTTC. Its translation is CAISDIGQTYNYGYTF.